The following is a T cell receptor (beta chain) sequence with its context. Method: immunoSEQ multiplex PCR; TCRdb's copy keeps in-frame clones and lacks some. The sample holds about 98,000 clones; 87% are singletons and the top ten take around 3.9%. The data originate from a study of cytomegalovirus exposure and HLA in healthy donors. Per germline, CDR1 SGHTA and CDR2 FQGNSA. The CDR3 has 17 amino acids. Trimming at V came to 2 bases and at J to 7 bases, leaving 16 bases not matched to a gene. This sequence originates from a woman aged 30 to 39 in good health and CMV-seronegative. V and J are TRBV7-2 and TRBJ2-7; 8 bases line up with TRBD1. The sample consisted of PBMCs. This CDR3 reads CASSLRGQGANPGEQYF. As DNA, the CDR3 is TGTGCCAGCAGCTTAAGAGGGCAGGGGGCTAACCCGGGGGAGCAGTACTTC.